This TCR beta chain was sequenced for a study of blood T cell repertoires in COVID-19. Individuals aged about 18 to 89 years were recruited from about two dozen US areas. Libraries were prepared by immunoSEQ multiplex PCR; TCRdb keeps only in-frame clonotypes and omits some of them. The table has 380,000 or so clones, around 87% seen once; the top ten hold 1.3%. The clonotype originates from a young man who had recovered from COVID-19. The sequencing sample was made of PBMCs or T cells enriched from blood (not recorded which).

CDR3: CASRLARGAPQHF. The CDR3 nucleotides read TGTGCAAGTCGCCTAGCACGGGGGGCGCCCCAGCATTTT. The chain carries TRBV12-2 and TRBJ1-5. TRBV12-2 is reported as a pseudogene. The CDR3 runs 13 residues.